The 15 T cell receptor beta chains given below trace back to one sample, sequenced in a study of PD-L1 blockade in urothelial cancer. Time point reported: pretreatment peripheral blood. Measured with immunoSEQ multiplex PCR; TCRdb has only the in-frame clones, and not every one. The repertoire holds some 71,000 clones, with approximately 86% as singletons. This sample comprised PBMCs, obtained around atezolizumab (anti-PD-L1) treatment. The receptors derive from a man aged 55 to 70 with urothelial cancer.

The chain uses TRBV7-9 and TRBJ2-5, with TRBD1 matching 7 bases. Germline V CDR1 and CDR2: SEHNR, FQNEAQ (reference sequence). CDR3 length: 16 amino acids. V trimming: 2 bases; J trimming: 5 bases; junction bases outside the gene matches: 11. The CDR3 DNA reads TGTGCCAGCAGCTTATTCCAAGGGGGCGTTAGGGAGACCCAGTACTTC. The encoded protein is CASSLFQGGVRETQYF.

The chain links TRBV5-6 to TRBJ2-3; 7 bases agree with TRBD2. Germline lookup yields CDR1 SGHDT and CDR2 YYEEEE. V was clipped by 4 bases and J by 6 bases; unmatched bases: 11. CDR3 length equals 15 residues. CDR3 protein: CASSGWEGMADTQYF. DNA of the CDR3: TGTGCCAGCAGCGGTTGGGAGGGGATGGCTGATACGCAGTATTTT.

The rearrangement uses TRBV6-6 and TRBJ1-2; perhaps TRBD1 as D (6 bases). V was trimmed by 11 bases and J by 2 bases, leaving 18 bases between them. There are 14 residues in the CDR3. CDR1 is MNHNY and CDR2 is SVGAGI in the germline V gene (reference sequence). CDR3 loop: CASTRPGQNYGYTF. The CDR3 DNA reads as TGTGCCTCCACCAGGCCGGGACAAAACTATGGCTACACCTTC.

This clone was recorded a few times. The chain links TRBV5-1 to TRBJ1-3; D uncertain. V was clipped by 1 base and J by 0 bases, with 8 bases between them. From germline, CDR1 is SGHRS and CDR2 YFSETQ. This CDR3 region has 15 residues. The CDR3, as DNA: TGCGCCAGCAGCTTGAACGGGGACTCTGGAAACACCATATATTTT. Translating it yields CASSLNGDSGNTIYF. Supplemented by reference TRBV5-1 and TRBJ1-3, the full variable domain reads KAGVTQTPRYLIKTRGQQVTLSCSPISGHRSVSWYQQTPGQGLQFLFEYFSETQRNKGNFPGRFSGRQFSNSRSEMNVSTLELGDSALYLCASSLNGDSGNTIYFGEGSWLTVV.

V is TRBV7-9 and J is TRBJ2-6; D is unresolved. The germline gives CDR1 SEHNR, CDR2 FQNEAQ (reference sequence). V lost 3 bases and J lost 4, with 7 bases in between. CDR3 length equals 14 residues. CDR3 nucleotide sequence: TGTGCCAGCAGCTTGGCCCGAGGGGCCAACGTCCTGACTTTC. Its translation: CASSLARGANVLTF.

The J gene is TRBJ1-5, the V gene TRBV2; TRBD1 matches at 7 bases. V shed 6 bases and J 1 base; nucleotides not matched to a gene: 6. Germline values: CDR1 SNHLY, CDR2 FYNNEI. This CDR3 spans 15 amino acids. The CDR3 DNA follows: TGTGCCAGCAGGGCTGGGACAGTGAGCAATCAGCCCCAGCATTTT. This gives the protein CASRAGTVSNQPQHF.

V gene TRBV5-1 combines with J gene TRBJ2-1; 9 bases match TRBD2. Looked up from germline, CDR1 is SGHRS and CDR2 is YFSETQ. The CDR3 has 16 amino acids. The trim removed 0 bases at V and 7 bases at J, leaving 8 bases unmatched. The CDR3 loop reads CASSLGGGGAMNEQFF. In DNA form, the CDR3 reads TGCGCCAGCAGCTTGGGTGGCGGGGGGGCGATGAATGAGCAGTTCTTC.

The V gene is TRBV29-1, the J gene TRBJ2-7; D possibly corresponds to TRBD1 (6 bases). This CDR3 has 13 amino acids. V was cut by 0 bases and J by 7 bases, with 13 bases left in between. Germline V CDR1 and CDR2: SQVTM, ANQGSEA. CDR3 residues: CSVEEKAQGEQYF. CDR3 DNA: TGCAGCGTTGAAGAGAAGGCCCAGGGGGAGCAGTACTTC.

This clone was seen at least ten times. The chain combines TRBV7-6 with TRBJ1-6; D is uncertain. V was shortened by 5 bases and J by 10 bases, with 12 bases between the two germline ends. The CDR3 loop spans 13 amino acids. The germline V gene encodes CDR1 SGHVS and CDR2 FNYEAQ. CDR3 region: CASSPTSLSPLHF. The CDR3 DNA is TGTGCCAGCAGCCCCACTAGTCTGTCACCCCTCCACTTT.

About this clone itself: A junction boundary mismatches the germline segment, possibly from a read error. The rearrangement links TRBV7-7 to TRBJ1-1, with no clear D. CDR3 length equals 13 residues. Germline CDR1 is SSHAT and CDR2 is FNYEAQ (reference sequence). The chain's CDR3 is CASSLGRNTEAFF. DNA of the CDR3: TGTGCTAGCAGCTTAGGCAGGAACACTGAAGCTTTCTTT.

V and J are TRBV19 and TRBJ2-1; TRBD1 aligns across 9 bases. The CDR3 has 18 residues. Looked up from germline, CDR1 is LNHDA and CDR2 is SQIVND (reference sequence). V lost 6 bases, J lost 9 bases, and 21 bases stayed unmatched. The CDR3 sequence: CASSPTGGAASARGEQFF. The CDR3 bases are TGTGCCAGTAGCCCGACAGGGGGGGCGGCTAGCGCCCGGGGTGAGCAGTTCTTC.

This chain joins TRBV27 and TRBJ1-1; D gene uncertain. Deletions cut 0 bases from V and 0 bases from J, with 5 bases between. CDR1 is MNHEY, CDR2 SMNVEV, per germline (reference sequence). The CDR3 consists of 14 residues. CDR3 residues: CASSLSPVNTEAFF. The CDR3 DNA is TGTGCCAGCAGTTTATCCCCAGTGAACACTGAAGCTTTCTTT.

The chain uses TRBV6-1 and TRBJ1-5; D remains unclear. CDR1 and CDR2 from the germline V gene are MNHNS and SASEGT. The CDR3 runs to 13 residues. The V gene lost 3 bases and the J gene lost 0 bases, with 3 bases spanning the gap. Written as DNA, the CDR3 is TGTGCCAGCAGTGACAGTAGCAATCAGCCCCAGCATTTT. As protein: CASSDSSNQPQHF.

This clone appeared once. This rearrangement joins TRBV27 to TRBJ1-4; D perhaps matches TRBD1 (5 bases). Germline lookup yields CDR1 MNHEY and CDR2 SMNVEV (reference sequence). This CDR3 contains 13 residues. Trimming pared 3 bases from V and 7 bases from J, leaving 9 bases between. DNA for the CDR3: TGTGCCAGCAGTTTTGGGGCAGCTGAAAAACTGTTTTTT. Amino acids: CASSFGAAEKLFF.

The J gene is TRBJ2-3, the V gene TRBV5-1, with a weak D call TRBD1 (5 bases). This CDR3 region has 12 residues. The V end lost 5 bases, the J end lost 5 bases, and 9 bases lay between the germline ends. The germline V gene has CDR1 SGHRS and CDR2 YFSETQ. CDR3 DNA sequence: TGCGCCAGCAGAACAGGCCAAGATACGCAGTATTTT. This translates into CASRTGQDTQYF.